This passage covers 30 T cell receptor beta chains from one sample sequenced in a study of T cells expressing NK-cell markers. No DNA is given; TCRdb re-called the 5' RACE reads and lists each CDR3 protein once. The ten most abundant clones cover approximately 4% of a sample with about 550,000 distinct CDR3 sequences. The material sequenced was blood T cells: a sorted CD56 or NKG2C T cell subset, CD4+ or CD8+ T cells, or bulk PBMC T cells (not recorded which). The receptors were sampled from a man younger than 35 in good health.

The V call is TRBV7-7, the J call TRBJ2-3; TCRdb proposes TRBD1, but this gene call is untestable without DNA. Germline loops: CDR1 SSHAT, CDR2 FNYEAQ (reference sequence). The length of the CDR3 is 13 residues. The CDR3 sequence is CASSLGTLDTQYF.

The CDR3 reads CASSQGVESSFYEQYF. V and J are TRBV4-3 and TRBJ2-7. The CDR3 sequence is 16 residues long. The germline gives CDR1 LGHNA, CDR2 YSLEER.

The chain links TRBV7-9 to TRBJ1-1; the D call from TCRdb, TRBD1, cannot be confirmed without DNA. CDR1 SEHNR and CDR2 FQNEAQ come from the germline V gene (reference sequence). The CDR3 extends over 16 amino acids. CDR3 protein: CALKIDRGAPAYEAFF.

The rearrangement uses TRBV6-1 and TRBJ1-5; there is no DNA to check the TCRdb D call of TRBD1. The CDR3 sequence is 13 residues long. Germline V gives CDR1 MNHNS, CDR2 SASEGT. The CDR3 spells CASRPGVGQPQHF.

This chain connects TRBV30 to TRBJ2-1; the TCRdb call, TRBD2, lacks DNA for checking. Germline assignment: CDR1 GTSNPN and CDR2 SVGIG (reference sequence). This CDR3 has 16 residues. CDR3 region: CAWSALGTSSYNEQFF. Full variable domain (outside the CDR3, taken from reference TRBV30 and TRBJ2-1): SQTIHQWPATLVQPVGSPLSLECTVEGTSNPNLYWYRQAAGRGLQLLFYSVGIGQISSEVPQNLSASRPQDRQFILSSKKLLLSDSGFYLCAWSALGTSSYNEQFFGPGTRLTVL.

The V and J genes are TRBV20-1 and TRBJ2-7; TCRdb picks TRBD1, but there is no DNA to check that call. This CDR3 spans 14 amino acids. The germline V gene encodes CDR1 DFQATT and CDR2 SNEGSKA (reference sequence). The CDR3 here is CSARIRDRFDEQYF.

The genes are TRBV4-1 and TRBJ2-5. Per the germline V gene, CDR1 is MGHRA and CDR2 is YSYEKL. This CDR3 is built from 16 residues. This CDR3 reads CASSQEGLIGKETQYF.

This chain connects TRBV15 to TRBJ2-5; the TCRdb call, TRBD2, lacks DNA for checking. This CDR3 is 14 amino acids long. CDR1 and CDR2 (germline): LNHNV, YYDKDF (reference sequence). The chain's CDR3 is CATSSGPVVETQYF.

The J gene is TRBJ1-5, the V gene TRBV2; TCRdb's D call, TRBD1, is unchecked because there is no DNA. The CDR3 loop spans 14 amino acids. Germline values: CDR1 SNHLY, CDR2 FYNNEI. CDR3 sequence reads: CASSSDSFSQPQHF.

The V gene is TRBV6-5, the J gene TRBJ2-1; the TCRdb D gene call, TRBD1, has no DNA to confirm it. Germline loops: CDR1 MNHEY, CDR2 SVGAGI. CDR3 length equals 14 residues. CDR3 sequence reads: CASSAGFGYNEQFF.

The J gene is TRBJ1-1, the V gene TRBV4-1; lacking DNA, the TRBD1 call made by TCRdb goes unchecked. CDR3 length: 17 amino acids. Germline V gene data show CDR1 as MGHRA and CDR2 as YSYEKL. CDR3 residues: CASSQTGQGTMNTEAFF.

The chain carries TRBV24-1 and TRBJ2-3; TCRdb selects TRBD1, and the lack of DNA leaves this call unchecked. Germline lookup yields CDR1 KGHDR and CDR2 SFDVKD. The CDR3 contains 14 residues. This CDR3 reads CATSAPGQADTQYF.

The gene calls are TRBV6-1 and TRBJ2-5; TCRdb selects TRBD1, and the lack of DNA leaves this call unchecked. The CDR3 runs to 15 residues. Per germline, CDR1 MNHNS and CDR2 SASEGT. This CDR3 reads CASRESGRGQETQYF.

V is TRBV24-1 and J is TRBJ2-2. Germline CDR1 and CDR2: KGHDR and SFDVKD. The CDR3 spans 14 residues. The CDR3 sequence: CATSDLSVTGELFF.

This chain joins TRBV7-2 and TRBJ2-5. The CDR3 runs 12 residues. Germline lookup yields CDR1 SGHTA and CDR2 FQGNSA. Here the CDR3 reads CASSFVRETQYF.

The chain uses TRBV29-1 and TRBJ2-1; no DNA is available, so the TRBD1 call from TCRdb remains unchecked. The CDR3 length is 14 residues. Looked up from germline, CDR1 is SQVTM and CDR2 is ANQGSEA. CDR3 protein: CSVEAGQGMGEQFF.

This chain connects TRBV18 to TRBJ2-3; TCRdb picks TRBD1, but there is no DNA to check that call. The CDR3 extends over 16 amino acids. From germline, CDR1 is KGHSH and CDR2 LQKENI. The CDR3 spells CASSAMTRGAPDTQYF.

This chain's CDR3 is CASSRDRGAYSNQPQHF. V gene TRBV7-8 combines with J gene TRBJ1-5; the D call from TCRdb, TRBD1, cannot be confirmed without DNA. Germline V CDR1 and CDR2: SGHVS, FQNEAQ. CDR3 length equals 17 residues.

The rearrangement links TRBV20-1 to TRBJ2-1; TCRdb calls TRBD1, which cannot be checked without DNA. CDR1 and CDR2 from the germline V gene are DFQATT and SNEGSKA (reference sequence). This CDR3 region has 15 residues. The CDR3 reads CSATKTGTIANEQFF.

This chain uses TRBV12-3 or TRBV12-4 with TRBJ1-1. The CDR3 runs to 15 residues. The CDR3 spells CASSLRSFRNTEAFF.

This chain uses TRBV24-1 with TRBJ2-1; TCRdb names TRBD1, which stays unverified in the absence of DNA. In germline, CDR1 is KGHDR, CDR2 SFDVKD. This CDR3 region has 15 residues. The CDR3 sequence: CATSEPGQGVGEQFF.

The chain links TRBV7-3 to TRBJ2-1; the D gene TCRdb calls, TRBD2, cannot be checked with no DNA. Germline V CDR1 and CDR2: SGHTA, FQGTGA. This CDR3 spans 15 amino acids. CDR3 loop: CASSSPGGGVPEQFF.

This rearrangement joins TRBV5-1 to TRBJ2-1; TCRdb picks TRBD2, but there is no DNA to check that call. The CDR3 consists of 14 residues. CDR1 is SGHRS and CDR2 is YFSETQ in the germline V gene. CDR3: CASTILAGNNEQFF.

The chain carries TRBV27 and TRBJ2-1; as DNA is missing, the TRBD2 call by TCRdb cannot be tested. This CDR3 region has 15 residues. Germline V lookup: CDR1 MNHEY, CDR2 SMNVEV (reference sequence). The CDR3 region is CASSLMGLGFPEQFF.

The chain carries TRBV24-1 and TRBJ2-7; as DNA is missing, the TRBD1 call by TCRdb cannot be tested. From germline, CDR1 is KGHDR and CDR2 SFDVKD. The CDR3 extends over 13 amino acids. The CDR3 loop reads CATSDFGRGEQYF.

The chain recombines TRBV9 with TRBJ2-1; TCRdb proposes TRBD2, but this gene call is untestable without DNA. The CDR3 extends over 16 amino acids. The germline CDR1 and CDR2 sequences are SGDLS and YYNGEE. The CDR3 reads CASSGGVAGGRNEQFF.

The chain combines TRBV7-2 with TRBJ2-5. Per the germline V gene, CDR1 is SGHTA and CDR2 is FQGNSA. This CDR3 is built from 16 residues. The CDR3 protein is CASSPSGMLGRETQYF.

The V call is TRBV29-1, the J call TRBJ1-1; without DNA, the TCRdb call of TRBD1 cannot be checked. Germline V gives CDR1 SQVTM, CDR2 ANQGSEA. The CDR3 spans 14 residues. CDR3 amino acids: CSADLPDRGDGAFF.

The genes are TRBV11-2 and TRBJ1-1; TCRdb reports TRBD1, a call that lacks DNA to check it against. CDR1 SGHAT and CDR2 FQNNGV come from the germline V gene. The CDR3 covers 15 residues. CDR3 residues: CASSPTSTGNTEAFF.

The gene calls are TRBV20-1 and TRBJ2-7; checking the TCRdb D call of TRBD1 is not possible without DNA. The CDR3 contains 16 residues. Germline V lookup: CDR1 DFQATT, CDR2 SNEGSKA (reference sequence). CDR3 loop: CSARWAGGQKAYEQYF.